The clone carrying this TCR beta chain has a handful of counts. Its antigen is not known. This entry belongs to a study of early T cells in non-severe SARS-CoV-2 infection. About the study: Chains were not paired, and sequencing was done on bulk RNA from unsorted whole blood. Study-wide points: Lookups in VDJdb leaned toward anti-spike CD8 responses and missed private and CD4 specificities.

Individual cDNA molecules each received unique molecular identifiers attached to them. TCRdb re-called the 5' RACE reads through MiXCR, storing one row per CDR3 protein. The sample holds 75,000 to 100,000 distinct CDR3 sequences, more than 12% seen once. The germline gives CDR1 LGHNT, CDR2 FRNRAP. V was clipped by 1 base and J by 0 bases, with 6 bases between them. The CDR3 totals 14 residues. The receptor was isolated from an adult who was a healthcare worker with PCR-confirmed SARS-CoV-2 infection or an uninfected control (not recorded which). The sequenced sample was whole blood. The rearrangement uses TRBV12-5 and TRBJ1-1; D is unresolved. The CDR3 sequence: CASGLDILNTEAFF. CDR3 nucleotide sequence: TGTGCTAGTGGTTTGGACATACTGAACACTGAAGCTTTCTTT.